These T cell receptor beta chains were read from a single sample in a study of blood T cells in healthy people across ages. MiXCR was run by TCRdb on the 5' RACE reads, yielding one entry per CDR3 protein. This sample yields just under 900,000 distinct CDR3 sequences, of which 25% to 35% are seen a single time; roughly a sixth belongs to the top ten. Sequenced sample: blood. The receptor source for this set is a woman older than 75 in good health. Both conserved end residues are part of each CDR3. Fields, in order: clone size, D gene, J gene, V gene, CDR3 DNA, CDR3 protein. The D gene is left open where the match is weak. Clone size appears in some rows only: once, few, many, or a class for an expanded clone.

>-|-|TRBJ2-5|TRBV9
TGTGCCAGCAGCGCAAACATTGGGGGAGAGACCCAGTACTTC
CASSANIGGETQYF
>many|TRBD2|TRBJ2-5|TRBV7-9
TGTGCCAGCAGCTTTCGAGCGGGGAAAGAGACCCAGTACTTC
CASSFRAGKETQYF
>many|-|TRBJ2-5|TRBV20-1
TGCAGTGCTAGTAGTCCGACCCAGTACTTC
CSASSPTQYF
>few|-|TRBJ2-1|TRBV9
TGTGCCAGCAGCGTCGCTCCCTACAATGAGCAGTTCTTC
CASSVAPYNEQFF
>many|TRBD1|TRBJ1-2|TRBV7-2
TGTGCCAGCAGCTTAGCGCAGGGCAGGGGGATGGATGGCTACACCTTC
CASSLAQGRGMDGYTF
>few|-|TRBJ2-7|TRBV28
TGTGCCAGCAGTTTCCCGGGTTACGAGCGGTACTTC
CASSFPGYERYF
>-|TRBD2|TRBJ2-3|TRBV12-3/TRBV12-4
TGTGCCAGCGGCCCAAGCGGGGGGGCGGCAGATGCGCAGTATTTT
CASGPSGGAADAQYF
>many|-|TRBJ1-6|TRBV5-5
TGTGCCAGCAGCTTGGCCTATGGACAGTTCCCGAGCTCCTATAATTCACCCCTCCACTTT
CASSLAYGQFPSSYNSPLHF
>-|-|TRBJ1-6|TRBV11-2
TGTGCCAGCAGCCCAAGCCTCCCAGACGCTAATTCACCCCTCCACTTT
CASSPSLPDANSPLHF
>many|-|TRBJ1-2|TRBV14
TGTGCCAGCAGCCCCCGACAGGCTTCTGGCTATGGCTACACCTTC
CASSPRQASGYGYTF
>few|TRBD2|TRBJ2-7|TRBV5-1
TGCGCCAGCAGCCCGCGTGACGGGGGGGGCAACGAGCAGTACTTC
CASSPRDGGGNEQYF
>many|-|TRBJ2-1|TRBV6-2/TRBV6-3
TGTGCCAGCAGTTTAAACCTAAGTTGGCGCTCCTACAATGAGCAGTTCTTC
CASSLNLSWRSYNEQFF
>-|-|TRBJ2-5|TRBV10-3
TGTGCCATCAGTGAGACAGGTTACGGAAGGGAGACCCGGTACTTC
CAISETGYGRETRYF
>-|TRBD1|TRBJ1-6|TRBV12-3/TRBV12-4
TGTGCCAGCAGTTTGGAGGACAGGAGGGGCTCACCCCTCCACTTT
CASSLEDRRGSPLHF
>-|-|TRBJ1-1|TRBV25-1
TGTGCCAGCAGTGACCCCCGGACAGTAGGAGACAAGGCTTTCTTT
CASSDPRTVGDKAFF
>many|-|TRBJ2-1|TRBV20-1
TGCAGTGCTAGTGACACGGCAGAGCAGTTCTTC
CSASDTAEQFF
>-|TRBD2|TRBJ2-7|TRBV4-1
TGCGCCAGCAGCCAAACGCGGGGGACCTACGAGCAGTACTTC
CASSQTRGTYEQYF
>-|-|TRBJ1-2|TRBV7-2
TGTGCCAGCAGCACCCGGACCTTCCAGGGCTACACCTTC
CASSTRTFQGYTF
>many|TRBD2|TRBJ2-5|TRBV20-1
TGCAGTGCTAGACCTTCTAGCGGGGGGGCCCAAGAGACCCAGTACTTC
CSARPSSGGAQETQYF
>-|-|TRBJ1-5|TRBV18
TGTGCCAGCTCACCAACTGGGGGGCCCCAGCATTTT
CASSPTGGPQHF
>many|TRBD2|TRBJ2-5|TRBV20-1
TGCAGTGCTAGATCCACCCTCCCATTCGGGGGGGCCTTAGAGACCCAGTACTTC
CSARSTLPFGGALETQYF
>-|-|TRBJ2-2|TRBV4-3
TGCACCAGCAGCCAAGATAATTTGGCCACCGGGGAGCTGTTGTTT
CTSSQDNLATGELLF
>many|-|TRBJ2-1|TRBV7-2
TGTGCCAGCAGCTTAGATCTCGGGGCAGGGATTTCCTACAATGAGCAGTTCTTC
CASSLDLGAGISYNEQFF
>many|-|TRBJ1-2|TRBV5-5
TGTGCCAGCAACACTCAGGGTACCGTGGGCTACACCTTC
CASNTQGTVGYTF
>many|-|TRBJ2-1|TRBV6-2/TRBV6-3
TGTGCCAGCAGCCCCGCTCAAGGGATCTACAATGAGCAGTTCTTC
CASSPAQGIYNEQFF
>-|-|TRBJ2-3|TRBV29-1
TGCAGCGTCAAACGGGACATCACAGATACGCAGTATTTT
CSVKRDITDTQYF
>many|-|TRBJ1-6|TRBV20-1
TGCAGCGTGGGGCTGACCACGGTGGACTCACCCCTCCACTTT
CSVGLTTVDSPLHF
>-|-|TRBJ1-1|TRBV29-1
TGCAGCGATGAACCCTATGAAGCTTTCTTT
CSDEPYEAFF
>many|-|TRBJ2-7|TRBV25-1
TGTGCCAGCGGCTACATGTACGAGCAGTACTTC
CASGYMYEQYF
>many|-|TRBJ2-5|TRBV9
TGTGCCAGCAGCGTTCGGCCCACGGGGACCCAGTACTTC
CASSVRPTGTQYF
>few|TRBD1|TRBJ1-4|TRBV7-9
TGTGCCAGCAGCTTAGATGGGACAGGGGATGAAAAACTGTTTTTT
CASSLDGTGDEKLFF
>few|TRBD2|TRBJ2-5|TRBV3-1
TGTGCCAGCAGTCCAAGGTGGGGGGGATGTCAAGAGACCCAGTACTTC
CASSPRWGGCQETQYF
>once|-|TRBJ2-1|TRBV4-2
TGTGCCAGCAGCCCTAAGATTCAATTCAATGAGCAGTTCTTC
CASSPKIQFNEQFF
>-|TRBD1|TRBJ1-1|TRBV27
TGTGCCAGCAGTTTATGGTTGGGAGGGGGCAACGAAGCTTTCTTT
CASSLWLGGGNEAFF
>few|-|TRBJ1-5|TRBV20-1
TGCGGACTAAACGCAGGGGGCAATCAGCCCCAGCATTTT
CGLNAGGNQPQHF
>many|-|TRBJ2-7|TRBV7-9
TGTGCCAGCAGCATCATGACCGGAGCCACCGAGCAGTACTTC
CASSIMTGATEQYF
>-|-|TRBJ2-1|TRBV9
TGTGCCGGCAGCGTAGAAGGGAGTGGTGAGCAGTTCTTC
CAGSVEGSGEQFF
>many|TRBD2|TRBJ2-7|TRBV7-2
TGTGCCAGCAGCTTAGTTAGCGGGGGGGCGCTGGGAGAGCAGTACTTC
CASSLVSGGALGEQYF
>few|-|TRBJ1-6|TRBV7-2
TGTGCCAGCAGCCTTACAGACCGGGCCTATAATTCACCCCTCCACTTT
CASSLTDRAYNSPLHF
>-|-|TRBJ2-5|TRBV7-2
TGTGCCGGCAGCTTCTTAGAGACCCAGTACTTC
CAGSFLETQYF
>few|TRBD1|TRBJ1-2|TRBV19
TGTGCCAGTAACCCACAGGGGGACTATGGCTACACCTTC
CASNPQGDYGYTF
>-|TRBD2|TRBJ2-2|TRBV6-2/TRBV6-3
TGTGCCAGCCACTTTAGCGGGGGCAGAAACACCGGGGAGCTGTTTTTT
CASHFSGGRNTGELFF
>-|TRBD2|TRBJ2-7|TRBV5-4
TGTGCCAGCAGCCAGAAGCGGGGGGACCACGAGCAGTACTTC
CASSQKRGDHEQYF
>many|-|TRBJ2-1|TRBV24-1
TGTGCCACCAGTGATCCCACCGGGGCCGACAATGAGCAGTTCTTC
CATSDPTGADNEQFF
>many|-|TRBJ2-5|TRBV6-6
TGTGCCAGCAGTTATGTCGGAACAGGACTTGGGGAGACCCAGTACTTC
CASSYVGTGLGETQYF
>-|-|TRBJ2-7|TRBV20-1
TGCAGTGCTAGAGGCCCATGGGGTGAGCAGTACTTC
CSARGPWGEQYF
>once|TRBD1|TRBJ1-5|TRBV2
TGTGCCATACAAAAGGACAGGGTAACGGGTCAGCCCCAGCATTTT
CAIQKDRVTGQPQHF
>-|-|TRBJ2-3|TRBV27
TGTGCCAGCAGTTGGGATGGCGGGCGAACAGATACGCAGTATTTT
CASSWDGGRTDTQYF
>many|-|TRBJ2-3|TRBV12-3/TRBV12-4
TGTGCCAGCAGTTTAGCCCGGGGAAATACGCAGTATTTT
CASSLARGNTQYF
>many|TRBD1|TRBJ1-2|TRBV4-3
TGCGCCAGCAGCCAAGATCATTGGACAGGCAGTAACTATGGCTACACCTTC
CASSQDHWTGSNYGYTF
>many|-|TRBJ2-1|TRBV6-5
TGTGCCAGCAGTTACGGGGGGGCACAGTTCAATGAGCAGTTCTTC
CASSYGGAQFNEQFF
>many|-|TRBJ1-1|TRBV6-6
TGTGCCAGCAGTGTACTGATGAACACTGAAGCTTTCTTT
CASSVLMNTEAFF
>few|-|TRBJ1-5|TRBV6-5
TGTGCCAGCAGTTACTCGAATAGCGGTGCAGGGCATTATAGCAATCAGCCCCGGCATTTT
CASSYSNSGAGHYSNQPRHF
>many|TRBD1|TRBJ2-7|TRBV28
TGTGCCAGCAGCACCCCGGGACAGGAGACGTCCTACGAGCAGTACTTC
CASSTPGQETSYEQYF
>many|TRBD2|TRBJ2-1|TRBV7-2
TGTGCCAGCAGCTTGAGGTTGCGGGGGGGCTGGGATGAGCAGTTCTTC
CASSLRLRGGWDEQFF
>-|TRBD2|TRBJ2-3|TRBV7-2
TGTGCCAGCAGCTTAGGGGGCGGGGGGGTAGGAGATACGCAGTATTTT
CASSLGGGGVGDTQYF
>-|TRBD1|TRBJ1-6|TRBV7-8
TGTGCCAGCAGCTCGACAGGGGTCTCACCCCTCCACTTT
CASSSTGVSPLHF
>many|TRBD2|TRBJ2-3|TRBV20-1
TGCAGTGCTCCTATAGCGGGGGGGCCGGATACGCAGTATTTT
CSAPIAGGPDTQYF
>many|TRBD2|TRBJ2-1|TRBV20-1
TGCAGTGCTAGGTCACTAGCGGGGGCCTACAATGAGCAGTTCTTC
CSARSLAGAYNEQFF